This T cell receptor beta chain is drawn from a study of cytomegalovirus exposure and HLA in healthy donors. Use of 60 Vbeta and 13 Jbeta primers characterized the PCR. Measured with immunoSEQ multiplex PCR; TCRdb has only the in-frame clones, and not every one. The data contain 85,000 to 90,000 clones, around 74% of them seen just once; the ten biggest clones take up 9.5% to 13%. Germline V gives CDR1 SEHNR, CDR2 FQNEAQ (reference sequence). CDR3 size: 17 residues. V was clipped by 1 base and J by 5 bases, with 21 bases between them. Material: PBMCs. The clonotype comes from a man aged 25-40 years in good health and CMV-seropositive. The chain carries TRBV7-9 and TRBJ2-7, with a weak D call TRBD1 (6 bases). The CDR3 here is CASSLDERGTPVNEQYF. The CDR3 DNA reads TGTGCCAGCAGCTTAGACGAGAGGGGGACCCCCGTGAACGAGCAGTACTTC.